Listed below are T cell receptor beta chains from one sample, sequenced in a study of blood T cell repertoires in COVID-19. TCRdb's copy holds only in-frame clones and misses some; the assay was immunoSEQ multiplex PCR. The data hold 200,000 to 250,000 clones, with 85% to 95% observed a single time. The source material was peripheral blood. These receptors were taken from a young man with COVID-19, enrolled during active disease. The CDR3 runs from the conserved cysteine through the conserved F or W. D genes are given only for firm matches. Only part of the rows carry a size: once, few, many, or a class if the clone is expanded.

J gene: TRBJ2-5; V gene: TRBV30; clone size: .; D gene: .; CDR3 DNA: TGTGCCTGGAGTGTACAAGGGGAAGAGACCCAGTACTTC; CDR3 protein: CAWSVQGEETQYF
J gene: TRBJ1-2; V gene: TRBV29-1; clone size: .; D gene: TRBD1; CDR3 DNA: TGCAGCGTCCCAGGACAGGGGGCGAATGACTATGGCTACACCTTC; CDR3 protein: CSVPGQGANDYGYTF
J gene: TRBJ1-4; V gene: TRBV5-1; clone size: .; D gene: TRBD1; CDR3 DNA: TGCGCCAGCAGCCAAGGACAGGGGAGCGAAAAACTGTTTTTT; CDR3 protein: CASSQGQGSEKLFF
J gene: TRBJ1-1; V gene: TRBV10-2; clone size: once; D gene: TRBD1; CDR3 DNA: TGCGCCCAACGACAGGGGGCCGAGACTGAAGCTTTCTTT; CDR3 protein: CAQRQGAETEAFF
J gene: TRBJ2-3; V gene: TRBV29-1; clone size: .; D gene: TRBD2; CDR3 DNA: TGCAGCCAATCCTCGGGGGGGAGGACAGATACGCAGTATTTT; CDR3 protein: CSQSSGGRTDTQYF
J gene: TRBJ2-3; V gene: TRBV4-2; clone size: once; D gene: TRBD2; CDR3 DNA: TGTGCCAGCAGCCAAGAAGTCCTGGGTAGCGGGGGCACAGATACGCAGTATTTT; CDR3 protein: CASSQEVLGSGGTDTQYF
J gene: TRBJ2-1; V gene: TRBV6-2/TRBV6-3; clone size: .; D gene: TRBD1; CDR3 DNA: TGTGCCAGCAGCTTCGTAGGGGGCTTCTACAATGAGCAGTTCTTC; CDR3 protein: CASSFVGGFYNEQFF
J gene: TRBJ2-2; V gene: TRBV7-2; clone size: .; D gene: TRBD2; CDR3 DNA: TGTGCCAGCAGCTTCCCGGGGGGGACCGGGGAGCTGTTTTTT; CDR3 protein: CASSFPGGTGELFF
J gene: TRBJ1-1; V gene: TRBV30; clone size: once; D gene: .; CDR3 DNA: TGTGCCTGGAGTGTACCCGGGGGGTTCAACACTGAAGCTTTCTTT; CDR3 protein: CAWSVPGGFNTEAFF
J gene: TRBJ2-5; V gene: TRBV7-3; clone size: .; D gene: .; CDR3 DNA: TGTGCCAGCAGCTCGGGGGACCAAGAGACCCAGTACTTC; CDR3 protein: CASSSGDQETQYF
J gene: TRBJ1-2; V gene: TRBV18; clone size: .; D gene: TRBD1; CDR3 DNA: TGTGCCAGCTCACCAGACAGGGCAACTAACTATGGCTACACCTTC; CDR3 protein: CASSPDRATNYGYTF
J gene: TRBJ2-1; V gene: TRBV14; clone size: .; D gene: TRBD2; CDR3 DNA: TGTGCCAGCAGCCAGGGGACTACTGACTGGGGTAAGCAGTTCTTC; CDR3 protein: CASSQGTTDWGKQFF
J gene: TRBJ2-2; V gene: TRBV3-1/TRBV3-2; clone size: .; D gene: .; CDR3 DNA: TGTGCCAGCAGCCAAGGGCAAGAAGGGGAGCTGTTTTTT; CDR3 protein: CASSQGQEGELFF
J gene: TRBJ1-2; V gene: TRBV21-1; clone size: .; D gene: .; CDR3 DNA: TGTGCCAGCAGCAGGGGGGGACAGGGGTTTTATGGCTACACCTTC; CDR3 protein: CASSRGGQGFYGYTF
J gene: TRBJ1-1; V gene: TRBV29-1; clone size: .; D gene: TRBD1; CDR3 DNA: TGCAGCGCCCGACAGGGGGCGAGGTCGGACACTGAAGCTTTCTTT; CDR3 protein: CSARQGARSDTEAFF
J gene: TRBJ1-1; V gene: TRBV27; clone size: .; D gene: TRBD1; CDR3 DNA: TGTGCCAGCAGTTTGGACAGGGCTTCGATGAACACTGAAGCTTTCTTT; CDR3 protein: CASSLDRASMNTEAFF
J gene: TRBJ2-7; V gene: TRBV5-1; clone size: .; D gene: TRBD1; CDR3 DNA: TGCGCCAGCAGCTTGGAGGGACAGGGCAGGTACGAGCAGTACTTC; CDR3 protein: CASSLEGQGRYEQYF
J gene: TRBJ1-1; V gene: TRBV10-1; clone size: .; D gene: .; CDR3 DNA: TGCGCCAGCAGTGAAGGGGGAGCTGAAGCTTTCTTT; CDR3 protein: CASSEGGAEAFF
J gene: TRBJ2-1; V gene: TRBV19; clone size: .; D gene: TRBD2; CDR3 DNA: TGTGCCAGTAGAAGCGGGGGCCAAATAAATGAGCAGTTCTTC; CDR3 protein: CASRSGGQINEQFF
J gene: TRBJ2-3; V gene: TRBV11-2; clone size: .; D gene: .; CDR3 DNA: TGTGCCAGCAGCTTAGACGGGGGGCCAGATACGCAGTATTTT; CDR3 protein: CASSLDGGPDTQYF
J gene: TRBJ1-6; V gene: TRBV5-4; clone size: .; D gene: TRBD1; CDR3 DNA: TGTGCCAGCAGCCAACCAGGGGGTGATAATTCACCCCTCCACTTT; CDR3 protein: CASSQPGGDNSPLHF
J gene: TRBJ1-5; V gene: TRBV5-1; clone size: .; D gene: .; CDR3 DNA: TGCGCCAGCAGCTTGGCCGGCAATCAGCCCCAGCATTTT; CDR3 protein: CASSLAGNQPQHF